This T cell receptor (beta chain) was obtained from a study of blood T cell repertoires in COVID-19. Whole-study context: The analysed material was cDNA or gDNA that came from T cells, B-cell-depleted T cells, or PBMCs.

Generated by immunoSEQ multiplex PCR, the TCRdb table keeps only in-frame clones and is missing some. This sample carries some 370,000 clones, around 89% of them seen once, and the ten largest clones take 6.5%. The source material was peripheral blood. The source is a young man with active or convalescent COVID-19.

Here the CDR3 reads CASSFRYTEAFF. CDR3 DNA sequence: TGTGCCAGCAGCTTCCGTTACACTGAAGCTTTCTTT. V and J are TRBV13 and TRBJ1-1; D gene ambiguous. V lost 3 bases, J lost 3 bases, and 5 bases lay in between. The length of the CDR3 is 12 residues. Germline V lookup: CDR1 PRHDT, CDR2 FYEKMQ (reference sequence).